Below are 3 T cell receptor beta chains sequenced from a single sample in a study of blood T cells in healthy people across ages. Primers used in a second PCR of roughly 7 to 12 cycles were a sample-barcoded 5' primer and a J-beta primer mix. A single record per CDR3 protein comes from TCRdb applying MiXCR to the 5' RACE reads. The sample includes about 570,000 distinct CDR3 sequences, 27% seen only once; the top ten take about 18%. The sequencing input was blood. These receptors all come from a woman aged 70-85 years in good health.

This chain links TRBV7-9 with TRBJ2-1; D is ambiguous. V shed 5 bases and J shed 4 bases, with 9 bases lying between them. Germline V gene sequence: CDR1 SEHNR, CDR2 FQNEAQ (reference sequence). There are 13 residues in the CDR3. CDR3 sequence reads: CASSPSLYNEQFF. The DNA for the CDR3 is TGTGCCAGCAGCCCATCCCTGTACAATGAGCAGTTCTTC.

This clonotype was counted a few times. V usage is TRBV9 and J usage is TRBJ2-5; either TRBD1 or TRBD2 may fit D (6 bases each). The CDR3 is 16 amino acids. Looked up from germline, CDR1 is SGDLS and CDR2 is YYNGEE. V dropped 5 bases and J dropped 4 bases, with 21 bases sitting between them. The CDR3 is CASSLTGTPGGETQYF. The CDR3 coding sequence is TGTGCCAGCAGTCTAACTGGGACACCCGGGGGAGAGACCCAGTACTTC.

The V gene is TRBV7-2, the J gene TRBJ1-2, with D perhaps matching TRBD1 (5 bases). Trimming left V 2 bases short and J 4 bases short, with 17 bases between. The CDR3 has 16 residues. In germline, CDR1 is SGHTA, CDR2 FQGNSA. The CDR3 here is CASSLYSGRNSYGYTF. The CDR3 DNA is TGTGCCAGCAGCTTATACTCAGGGCGGAATAGCTATGGCTACACCTTC.